This TCR beta chain came from a study of T cell clones after liver transplantation. Background on the study: Three of the eight recipients were HCV-positive; the rest had non-autoimmune, non-viral transplant indications. Until 12-24 months post-transplant, subjects got standard immunosuppression and no induction. Tolerance: complete withdrawal held at least one year, liver enzymes staying within twice normal.

Measured with immunoSEQ multiplex PCR; TCRdb has only the in-frame clones, and not every one. The table records 85,000 to 130,000 clones, approximately 85% of them present only once. CDR3 length: 15 amino acids. Germline V CDR1 and CDR2: LNHDA, SQIVND (reference sequence). Germline trimming cut 7 bases from V and 4 bases from J; bases unmatched to any gene: 8. Material: CD4+ T cells from blood, obtained before liver transplant. The clonotype was recovered from a human donor who received a liver transplant. This chain connects TRBV19 to TRBJ1-3; 9 positions match TRBD1. The DNA for the CDR3 is TGTGCCAGTACTCCCAGGACAGGGGACGGAAACACCATATATTTT. It codes for CASTPRTGDGNTIYF.